The TCR beta chain under discussion was sequenced for a study of type 1 regulatory T cells. In the study overall: An in vitro protocol generated T-allo10, a Tr1-enriched, alloantigen-specific CD4 T cell product.

This clonotype has a handful of counts. V lost 6 bases, J lost 5 bases, and 17 bases lay in between. The CDR3 runs to 14 residues. Germline V gives CDR1 DFQATT, CDR2 SNEGSKA (reference sequence). TCRdb ran MiXCR on the reads and lists one entry per CDR3 protein. In the table there are fewer than 20,000 distinct CDR3 sequences, 10% of which are singletons. Input material: CD4+ T cells, either the whole sample or a sorted fraction (not recorded which). The TCR sequence derives from a human donor in good health. V is TRBV20-1 and J is TRBJ1-5; D not certain. CDR3 residues: CSATLPDGYQPQHF. Here the CDR3 DNA reads TGCAGTGCAACCCTCCCGGACGGCTATCAGCCCCAGCATTTT.